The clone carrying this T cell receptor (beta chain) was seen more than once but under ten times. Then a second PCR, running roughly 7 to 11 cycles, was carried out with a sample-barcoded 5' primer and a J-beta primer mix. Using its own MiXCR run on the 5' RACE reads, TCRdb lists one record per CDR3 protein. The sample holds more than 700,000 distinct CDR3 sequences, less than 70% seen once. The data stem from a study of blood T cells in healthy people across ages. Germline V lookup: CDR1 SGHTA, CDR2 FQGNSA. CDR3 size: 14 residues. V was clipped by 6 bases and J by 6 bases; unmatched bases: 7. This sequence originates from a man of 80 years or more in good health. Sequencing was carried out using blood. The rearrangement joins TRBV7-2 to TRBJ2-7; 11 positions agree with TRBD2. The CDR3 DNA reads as TGTGCCAGCAGAACCACTGGGACTAGCGGCGAGCAGTACTTC. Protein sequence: CASRTTGTSGEQYF.